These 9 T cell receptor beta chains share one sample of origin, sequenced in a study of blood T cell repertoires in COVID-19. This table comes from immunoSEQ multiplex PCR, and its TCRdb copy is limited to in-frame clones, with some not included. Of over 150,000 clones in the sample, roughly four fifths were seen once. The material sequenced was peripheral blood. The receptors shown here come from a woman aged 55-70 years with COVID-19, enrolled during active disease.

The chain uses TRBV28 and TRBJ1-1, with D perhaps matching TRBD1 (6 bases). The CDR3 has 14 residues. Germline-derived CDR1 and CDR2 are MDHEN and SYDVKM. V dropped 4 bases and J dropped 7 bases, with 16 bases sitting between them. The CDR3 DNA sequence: TGTGCCAGCAGTTCGCCTACAGGACAGCTTGAAGCTTTCTTT. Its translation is CASSSPTGQLEAFF.

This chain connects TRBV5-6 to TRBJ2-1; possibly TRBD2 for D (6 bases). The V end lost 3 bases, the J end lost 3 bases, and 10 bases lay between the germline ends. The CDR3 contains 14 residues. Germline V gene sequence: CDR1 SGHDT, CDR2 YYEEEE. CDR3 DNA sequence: TGTGCCAGCAGCTGGGGGACTCTCTACAATGAGCAGTTCTTC. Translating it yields CASSWGTLYNEQFF.

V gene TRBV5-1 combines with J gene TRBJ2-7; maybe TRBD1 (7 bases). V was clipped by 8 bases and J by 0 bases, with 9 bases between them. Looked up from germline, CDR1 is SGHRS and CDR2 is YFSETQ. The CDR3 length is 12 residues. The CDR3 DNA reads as TGCGCCAGTCAGGGGGGCTCCTACGAGCAGTACTTC. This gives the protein CASQGGSYEQYF.

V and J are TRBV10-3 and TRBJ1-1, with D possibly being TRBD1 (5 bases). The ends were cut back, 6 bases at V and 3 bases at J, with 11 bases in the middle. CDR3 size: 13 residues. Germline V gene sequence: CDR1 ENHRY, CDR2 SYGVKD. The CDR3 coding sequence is TGTGCCATCAGCCCAGGGCAGTACACTGAAGCTTTCTTT. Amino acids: CAISPGQYTEAFF.

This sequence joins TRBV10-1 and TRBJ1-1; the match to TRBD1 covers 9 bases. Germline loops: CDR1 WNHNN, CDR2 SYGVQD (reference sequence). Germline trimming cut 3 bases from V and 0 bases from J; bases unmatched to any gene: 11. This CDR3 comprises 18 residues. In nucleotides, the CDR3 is TGCGCCAGCAGTGACGCCGGGACAGGGAATTTTATGAACACTGAAGCTTTCTTT. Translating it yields CASSDAGTGNFMNTEAFF.

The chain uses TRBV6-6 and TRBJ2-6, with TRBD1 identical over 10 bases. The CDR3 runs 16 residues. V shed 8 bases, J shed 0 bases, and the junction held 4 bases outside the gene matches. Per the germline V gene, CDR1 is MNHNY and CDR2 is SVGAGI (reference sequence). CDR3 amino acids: CASGDRGSSGANVLTF. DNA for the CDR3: TGTGCCAGCGGGGACAGGGGCTCCTCTGGGGCCAACGTCCTGACTTTC.

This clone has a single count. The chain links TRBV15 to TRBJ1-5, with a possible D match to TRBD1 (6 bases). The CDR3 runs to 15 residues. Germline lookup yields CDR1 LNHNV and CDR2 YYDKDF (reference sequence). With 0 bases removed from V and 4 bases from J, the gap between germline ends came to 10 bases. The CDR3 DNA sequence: TGTGCCACCAGCAGAGATAAGGGGGGGAATCAGCCCCAGCATTTT. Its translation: CATSRDKGGNQPQHF.

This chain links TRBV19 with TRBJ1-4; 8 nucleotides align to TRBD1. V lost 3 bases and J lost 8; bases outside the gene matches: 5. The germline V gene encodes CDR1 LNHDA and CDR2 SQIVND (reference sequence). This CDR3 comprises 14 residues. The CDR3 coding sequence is TGTGCCAGTAGTATGACAGGGGTCAAAGAAAAACTGTTTTTT. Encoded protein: CASSMTGVKEKLFF.

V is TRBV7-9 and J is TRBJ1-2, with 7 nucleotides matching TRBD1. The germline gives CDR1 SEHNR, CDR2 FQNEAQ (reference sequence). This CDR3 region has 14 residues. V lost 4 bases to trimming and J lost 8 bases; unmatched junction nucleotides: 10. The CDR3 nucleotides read TGTGCCAGCAGCTCAGCGGGGACAGCCAAAGGCTACACCTTC. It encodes CASSSAGTAKGYTF.